This T cell receptor beta chain appears in the sequencing data of a study of regulatory T cells in long-lasting Graves disease. For TCR beta, libraries came from iRepertoire HTBI primers and Arm-PCR of CDR3 regions. One entry per CDR3 protein results from TCRdb running MiXCR on the multiplex PCR reads. This table holds hundreds of thousands of distinct CDR3 sequences, 15% to 17% found once. Described time point: newly diagnosed GD, antithyroid drugs for less than 3 months. From PBMCs, RNA was extracted and then used to make the TCR library. The CDR3 covers 14 residues. Germline-derived CDR1 and CDR2 are SGDLS and YYNGEE. Trimming took 4 bases from V and 1 from J, leaving 12 bases between them.

The genes are TRBV9 and TRBJ2-7; D gene unclear. The specimen was peripheral blood mononuclear cells (PBMCs), collected at new diagnosis, from a patient treated with antithyroid drugs. The receptor was isolated from a female donor with Graves disease. The CDR3 DNA is TGTGCCAGCAGCTCTGAGGACGGATCCTACGAGCAGTACTTC. This gives the protein CASSSEDGSYEQYF.